This TCR beta chain derives from a study of blood T cell repertoires in COVID-19. Generated by immunoSEQ multiplex PCR, the TCRdb table keeps only in-frame clones and is missing some. The table has approximately 110,000 clones, over 70% seen once. CDR3 length equals 15 residues. V dropped 4 bases and J dropped 1 base, with 14 bases sitting between them. Germline values: CDR1 GTSNPN, CDR2 SVGIG (reference sequence). The specimen was peripheral blood. The chain links TRBV30 to TRBJ1-5; TRBD1 is a possible D gene (5 bases). The origin of this receptor is a middle-aged man with acute or convalescent COVID-19. In DNA form, the CDR3 reads TGTGCCTGGAACAGACGGGGGGTCAGCAATCAGCCCCAGCATTTT. Its translation: CAWNRRGVSNQPQHF.